This paragraph covers one TCR beta chain sequence. Per the original data handling: Quantification of nucleated cells was approximated via reference gene primer amplification. Profiling relied on immunoSEQ multiplex PCR, and the TCRdb table lists in-frame clones only, not all of them. The V and J calls and clone size are taken from that table; D and trimming were inferred from the DNA. Of approximately 120,000 clones in the sample, roughly 83% were seen once. Germline values: CDR1 GTSNPN, CDR2 SVGIG (reference sequence). After removal of 3 bases from V and 8 bases from J, the junction contained 9 bases not matched to a gene. The CDR3 contains 14 residues. This sample was included in a study of blood T cell repertoires in COVID-19. Overall study: Donors in the United States, Italy and Spain gave samples during acute or convalescent COVID-19. PBMCs, B-cell-depleted T cells, or T cells were the source of the cDNA or gDNA that made up the material.

The TCR originated in a man aged 40-55 years with active or convalescent COVID-19. Sequencing was carried out using peripheral blood. The V call is TRBV30, the J call TRBJ2-1; 8 bases align to TRBD2. As DNA, the CDR3 is TGTGCCTGGAGCTCACGGGGACTAGGGGATGAGCAGTTCTTC. It yields the protein CAWSSRGLGDEQFF. The variable domain in full, completed from reference TRBV30 and TRBJ2-1, reads SQTIHQWPATLVQPVGSPLSLECTVEGTSNPNLYWYRQAAGRGLQLLFYSVGIGQISSEVPQNLSASRPQDRQFILSSKKLLLSDSGFYLCAWSSRGLGDEQFFGPGTRLTVL.